This entry describes one T cell receptor beta chain. The entry originates in a study of shared clonotypes between healthy human individuals. Sequencing was performed with immunoSEQ multiplex PCR; in TCRdb, only in-frame clones are kept and a portion is missing. The data show 2 million to 2.5 million clones, 85% to 95% seen once. The CDR3 runs to 16 residues. Germline V gene data show CDR1 as SGDLS and CDR2 as YYNGEE. Trimming removed 0 bases at V and 4 bases at J, with 14 bases between. Specimen: naive CD4+ T cells from PBMCs. As to subset: CD45RA+ positively selected. This chain links TRBV9 with TRBJ1-3; unclear D gene. The TCR was taken from a man between 18 and 35 years old in good health. Some clones in this sample may be carry-over from other donors' samples. The CDR3 sequence is CASSVGAGPDGNTIYF. Here the CDR3 DNA reads TGTGCCAGCAGCGTAGGTGCAGGACCTGACGGAAACACCATATATTTT.